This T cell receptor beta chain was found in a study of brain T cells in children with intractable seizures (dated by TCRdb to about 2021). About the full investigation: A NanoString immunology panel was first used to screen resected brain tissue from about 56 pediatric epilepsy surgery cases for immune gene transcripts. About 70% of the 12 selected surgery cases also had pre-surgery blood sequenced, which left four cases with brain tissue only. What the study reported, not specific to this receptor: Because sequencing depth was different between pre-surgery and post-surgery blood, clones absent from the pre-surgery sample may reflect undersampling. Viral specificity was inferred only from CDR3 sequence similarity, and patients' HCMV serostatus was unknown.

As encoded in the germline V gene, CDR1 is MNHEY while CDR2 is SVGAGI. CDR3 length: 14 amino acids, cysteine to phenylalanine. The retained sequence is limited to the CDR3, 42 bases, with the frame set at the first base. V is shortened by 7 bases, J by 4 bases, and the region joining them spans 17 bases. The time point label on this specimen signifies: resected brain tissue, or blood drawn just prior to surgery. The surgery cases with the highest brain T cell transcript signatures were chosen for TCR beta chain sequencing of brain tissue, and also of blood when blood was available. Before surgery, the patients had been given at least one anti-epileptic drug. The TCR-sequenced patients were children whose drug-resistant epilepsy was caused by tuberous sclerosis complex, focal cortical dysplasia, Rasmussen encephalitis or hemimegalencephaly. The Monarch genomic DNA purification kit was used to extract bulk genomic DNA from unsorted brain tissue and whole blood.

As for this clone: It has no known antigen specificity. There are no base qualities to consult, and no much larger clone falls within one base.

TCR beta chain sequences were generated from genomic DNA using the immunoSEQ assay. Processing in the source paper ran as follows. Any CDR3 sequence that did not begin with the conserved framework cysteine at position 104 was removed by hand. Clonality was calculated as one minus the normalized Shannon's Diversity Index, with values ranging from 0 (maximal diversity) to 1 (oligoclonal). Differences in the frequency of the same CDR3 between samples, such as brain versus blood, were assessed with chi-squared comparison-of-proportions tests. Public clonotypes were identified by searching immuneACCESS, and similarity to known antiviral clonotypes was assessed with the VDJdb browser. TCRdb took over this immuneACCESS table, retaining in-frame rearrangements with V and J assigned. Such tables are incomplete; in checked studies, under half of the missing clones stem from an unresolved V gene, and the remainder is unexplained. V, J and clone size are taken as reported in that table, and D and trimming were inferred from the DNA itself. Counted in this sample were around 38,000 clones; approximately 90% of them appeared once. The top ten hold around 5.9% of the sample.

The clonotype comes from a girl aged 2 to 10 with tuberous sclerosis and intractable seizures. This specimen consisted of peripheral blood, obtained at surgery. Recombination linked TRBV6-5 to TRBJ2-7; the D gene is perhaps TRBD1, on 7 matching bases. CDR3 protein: CASKGETGRYEQYF. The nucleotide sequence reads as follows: TGTGCCAGCAAGGGGGAGACAGGGAGGTACGAGCAGTACTTC.